The entry below gives a single T cell receptor beta chain sequence along with its context. The sample comes from a study of blood T cell repertoires in COVID-19. About the research overall: From the United States, Italy and Spain came samples of acute and convalescent COVID-19. In each case, the material was cDNA or gDNA derived from T cells, B-cell-depleted T cells, or PBMCs.

Per the study methods: Using reference gene primer amplification, nucleated cell counts were estimated. Sequenced by immunoSEQ multiplex PCR; TCRdb stores in-frame clones only, minus some. The D gene and trimming were derived from the DNA, and the V and J assignments and clone size from that table. The table has 120,000 to 150,000 clones, about 86% seen once. Per the germline V gene, CDR1 is MNHEY and CDR2 is SVGAGI. CDR3 length: 14 amino acids. V trimming: 2 bases; J trimming: 5 bases; junction bases outside the gene matches: 5. The chain recombines TRBV6-5 with TRBJ2-5; 7 nucleotides line up with TRBD1. The sequence was collected from an older woman with acute or convalescent COVID-19. Sequencing was carried out using peripheral blood. CDR3: CASSYPTGLETQYF. The CDR3 DNA reads as TGTGCCAGCAGTTACCCGACAGGGTTGGAGACCCAGTACTTC.